The clone carrying this T cell receptor beta chain was recorded many times. Amplified regions were TCR beta CDR3 sequences from RNA transcripts. HTBI primers drove first-round RT-PCR of the TCR CDR3. TCRdb reprocessed the multiplex PCR reads with MiXCR, giving one entry per CDR3 protein. The table has approximately 610,000 distinct CDR3 sequences, roughly 15% seen once. The source of the sample is a study of T cells in Graves' hyperthyroidism and ophthalmopathy. Each 10 ml fresh peripheral blood draw supplied the PBMCs. This TCR was sampled from a woman aged 40 to 50 with Graves' ophthalmopathy. What was sequenced was blood.

The CDR3 DNA reads as TGTGCCAGCAGTTGGGGCAGGGGGGAGTACGAGCAGTACTTC. As protein: CASSWGRGEYEQYF. V gene TRBV6-5 combines with J gene TRBJ2-7; D may be TRBD1 (7 bases). The germline gives CDR1 MNHEY, CDR2 SVGAGI. V lost 4 bases and J lost 4, with 14 bases in between. The CDR3 contains 14 residues.